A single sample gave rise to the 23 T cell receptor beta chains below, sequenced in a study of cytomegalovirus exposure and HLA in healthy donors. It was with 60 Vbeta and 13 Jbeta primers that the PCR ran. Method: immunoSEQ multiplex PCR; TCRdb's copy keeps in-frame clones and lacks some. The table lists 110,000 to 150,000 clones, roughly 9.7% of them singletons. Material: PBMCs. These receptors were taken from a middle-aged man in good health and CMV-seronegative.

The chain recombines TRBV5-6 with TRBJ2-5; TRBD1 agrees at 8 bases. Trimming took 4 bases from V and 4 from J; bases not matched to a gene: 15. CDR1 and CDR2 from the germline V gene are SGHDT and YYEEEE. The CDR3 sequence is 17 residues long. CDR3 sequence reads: CASSPRVDRGLGETQYF. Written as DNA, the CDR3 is TGTGCCAGCAGCCCGCGGGTCGACAGGGGTTTAGGAGAGACCCAGTACTTC. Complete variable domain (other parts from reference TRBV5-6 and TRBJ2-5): DAGVTQSPTHLIKTRGQQVTLRCSPKSGHDTVSWYQQALGQGPQFIFQYYEEEERQRGNFPDRFSGHQFPNYSSELNVNALLLGDSALYLCASSPRVDRGLGETQYFGPGTRLLVL.

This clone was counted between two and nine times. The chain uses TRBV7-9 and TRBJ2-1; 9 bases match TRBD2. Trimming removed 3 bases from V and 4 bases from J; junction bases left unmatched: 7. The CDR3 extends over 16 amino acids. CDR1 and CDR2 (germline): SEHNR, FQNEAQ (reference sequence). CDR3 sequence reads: CASSFSLAGGYNEQFF. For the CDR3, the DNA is TGTGCCAGCAGCTTCTCCCTTGCGGGGGGGTACAATGAGCAGTTCTTC.

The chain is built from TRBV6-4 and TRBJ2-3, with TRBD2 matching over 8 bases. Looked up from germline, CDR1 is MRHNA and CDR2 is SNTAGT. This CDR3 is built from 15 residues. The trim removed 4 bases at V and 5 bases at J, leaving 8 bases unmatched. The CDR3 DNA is TGTGCCAGCAGTGTCACAAAAGCGGGGGTAGATACGCAGTATTTT. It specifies CASSVTKAGVDTQYF.

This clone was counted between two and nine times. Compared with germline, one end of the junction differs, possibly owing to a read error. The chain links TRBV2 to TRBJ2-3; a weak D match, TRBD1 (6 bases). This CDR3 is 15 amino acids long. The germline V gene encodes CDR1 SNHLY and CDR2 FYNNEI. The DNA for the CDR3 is TGTGCCAGCAGTGAAATGCAGGACAGTACAGATGCGCAGTATTTT. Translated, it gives CASSEMQDSTDAQYF.

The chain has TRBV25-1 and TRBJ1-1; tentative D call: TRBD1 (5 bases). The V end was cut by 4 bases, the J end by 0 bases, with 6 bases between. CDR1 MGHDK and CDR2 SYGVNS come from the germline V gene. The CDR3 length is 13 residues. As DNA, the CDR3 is TGTGCCAGCAGTGCGACAGTGAACACTGAAGCTTTCTTT. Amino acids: CASSATVNTEAFF. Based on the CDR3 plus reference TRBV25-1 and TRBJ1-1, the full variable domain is EADIYQTPRYLVIGTGKKITLECSQTMGHDKMYWYQQDPGMELHLIHYSYGVNSTEKGDLSSESTVSRIRTEHFPLTLESARPSHTSQYLCASSATVNTEAFFGQGTRLTVV.

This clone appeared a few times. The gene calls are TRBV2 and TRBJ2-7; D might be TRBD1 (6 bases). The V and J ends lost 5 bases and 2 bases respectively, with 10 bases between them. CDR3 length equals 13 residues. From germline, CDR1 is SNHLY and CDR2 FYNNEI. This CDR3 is CASSQGNTYEQYF. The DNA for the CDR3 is TGTGCCAGCAGTCAGGGGAACACCTACGAGCAGTACTTC.

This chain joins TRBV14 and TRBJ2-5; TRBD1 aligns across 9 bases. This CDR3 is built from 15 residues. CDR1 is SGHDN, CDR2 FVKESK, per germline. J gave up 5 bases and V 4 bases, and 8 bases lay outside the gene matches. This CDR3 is CASSRNRGLGETQYF. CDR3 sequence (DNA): TGTGCCAGCAGCCGCAACAGGGGGCTCGGGGAGACCCAGTACTTC. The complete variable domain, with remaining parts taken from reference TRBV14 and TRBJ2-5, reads EAGVTQFPSHSVIEKGQTVTLRCDPISGHDNLYWYRRVMGKEIKFLLHFVKESKQDESGMPNNRFLAERTGGTYSTLKVQPAELEDSGVYFCASSRNRGLGETQYFGPGTRLLVL.

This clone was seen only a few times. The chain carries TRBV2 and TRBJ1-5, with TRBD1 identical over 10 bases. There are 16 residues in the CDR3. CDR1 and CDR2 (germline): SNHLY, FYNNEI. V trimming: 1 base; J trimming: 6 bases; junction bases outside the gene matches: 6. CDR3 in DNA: TGTGCCAGCAGTGAAGGGACAGGGGGTTTCGGTCAGCCCCAGCATTTT. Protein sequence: CASSEGTGGFGQPQHF.

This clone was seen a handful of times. DNA of the CDR3: TGTGCCAGCACCTATGAGACAGGAAACTACGAGCAGTACTTC. This translates into CASTYETGNYEQYF. This chain joins TRBV28 and TRBJ2-7; D is perhaps TRBD1 (6 bases). Trimming pared 7 bases from V and 3 bases from J, leaving 16 bases between. In germline, CDR1 is MDHEN, CDR2 SYDVKM. This CDR3 spans 14 amino acids.

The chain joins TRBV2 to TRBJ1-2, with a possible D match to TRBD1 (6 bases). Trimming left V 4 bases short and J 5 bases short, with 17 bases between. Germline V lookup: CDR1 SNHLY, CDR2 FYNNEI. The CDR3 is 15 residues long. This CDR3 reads CASSGDKATIYGYTF. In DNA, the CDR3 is TGTGCCAGCAGTGGGGACAAGGCCACAATTTATGGCTACACCTTC.

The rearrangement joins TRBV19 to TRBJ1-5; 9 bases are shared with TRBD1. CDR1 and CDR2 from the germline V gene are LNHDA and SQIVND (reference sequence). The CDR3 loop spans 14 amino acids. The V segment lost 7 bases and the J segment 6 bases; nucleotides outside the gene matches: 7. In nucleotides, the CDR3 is TGTGCCAGTACGGACAGGGGCCCAGCTCAGCCCCAGCATTTT. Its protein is CASTDRGPAQPQHF.

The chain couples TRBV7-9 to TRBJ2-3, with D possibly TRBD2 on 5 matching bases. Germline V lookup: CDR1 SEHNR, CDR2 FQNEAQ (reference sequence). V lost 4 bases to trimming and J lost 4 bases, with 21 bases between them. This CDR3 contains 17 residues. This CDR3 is CASSSRHGVVRADTQYF. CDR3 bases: TGTGCCAGCAGCTCCCGCCACGGGGTAGTGCGGGCAGATACGCAGTATTTT.

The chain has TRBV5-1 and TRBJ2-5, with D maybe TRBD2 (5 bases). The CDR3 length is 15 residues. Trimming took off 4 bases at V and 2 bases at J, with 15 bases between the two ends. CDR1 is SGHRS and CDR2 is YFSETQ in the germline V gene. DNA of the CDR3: TGCGCCAGCAGCCCTATGGTGGGAGAGCAAGAGACCCAGTACTTC. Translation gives CASSPMVGEQETQYF.

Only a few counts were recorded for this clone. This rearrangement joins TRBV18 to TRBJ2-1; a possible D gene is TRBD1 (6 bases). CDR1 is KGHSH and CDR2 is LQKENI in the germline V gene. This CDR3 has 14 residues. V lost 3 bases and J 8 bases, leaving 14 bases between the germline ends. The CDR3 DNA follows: TGTGCCAGCTCACCGGGCCGGGACAATCATGAGCAGTTCTTC. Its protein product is CASSPGRDNHEQFF.

DNA of the CDR3: TGTGCCAGCAGCTTCTACCACGCCGGGACTTCTGAAGCTTTCTTT. This encodes CASSFYHAGTSEAFF. This sequence joins TRBV28 and TRBJ1-1; tentatively, D is TRBD1 (5 bases). Per the germline V gene, CDR1 is MDHEN and CDR2 is SYDVKM. Trimming took off 6 bases at V and 6 bases at J, with 20 bases between the two ends. The CDR3 spans 15 residues.

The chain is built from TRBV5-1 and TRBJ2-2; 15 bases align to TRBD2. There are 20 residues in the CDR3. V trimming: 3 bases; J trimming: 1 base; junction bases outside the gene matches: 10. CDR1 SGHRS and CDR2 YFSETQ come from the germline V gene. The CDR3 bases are TGCGCCAGCAGCTCCTATTCGGGACTAGCGGGGGGACGGAACACCGGGGAGCTGTTTTTT. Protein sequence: CASSSYSGLAGGRNTGELFF. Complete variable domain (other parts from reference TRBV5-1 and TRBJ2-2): KAGVTQTPRYLIKTRGQQVTLSCSPISGHRSVSWYQQTPGQGLQFLFEYFSETQRNKGNFPGRFSGRQFSNSRSEMNVSTLELGDSALYLCASSSYSGLAGGRNTGELFFGEGSRLTVL.

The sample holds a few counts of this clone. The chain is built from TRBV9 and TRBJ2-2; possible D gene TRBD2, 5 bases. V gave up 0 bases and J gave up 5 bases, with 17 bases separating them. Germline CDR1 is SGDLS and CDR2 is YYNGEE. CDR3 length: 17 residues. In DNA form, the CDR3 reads TGTGCCAGCAGCGTAGCGGGGTCTGCATGGAGGACCGGGGAGCTGTTTTTT. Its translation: CASSVAGSAWRTGELFF.

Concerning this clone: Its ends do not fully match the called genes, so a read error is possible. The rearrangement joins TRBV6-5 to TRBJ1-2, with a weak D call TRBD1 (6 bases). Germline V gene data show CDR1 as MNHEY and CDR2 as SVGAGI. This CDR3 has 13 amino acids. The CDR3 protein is CASSYDRFYGYAF. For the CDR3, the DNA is TGTGCCAGCAGCTACGACAGGTTCTATGGCTACGCCTTC.

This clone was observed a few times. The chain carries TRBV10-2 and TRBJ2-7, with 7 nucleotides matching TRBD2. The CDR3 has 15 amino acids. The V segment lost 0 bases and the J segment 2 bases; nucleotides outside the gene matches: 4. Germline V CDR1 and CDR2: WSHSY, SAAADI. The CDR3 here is CASSESGAGPYEQYF. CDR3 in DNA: TGCGCCAGCAGTGAGTCAGGAGCGGGACCCTACGAGCAGTACTTC.

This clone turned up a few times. CDR3 nucleotides: TGTGCCAGCGGGCAGGGGCCTAACTATGGCTACACCTTC. Protein: CASGQGPNYGYTF. This rearrangement joins TRBV7-9 to TRBJ1-2, with D perhaps TRBD1 (6 bases). Germline V gives CDR1 SEHNR, CDR2 FQNEAQ (reference sequence). The V and J ends lost 8 bases and 0 bases respectively, with 10 bases between them. The CDR3 is 13 amino acids.

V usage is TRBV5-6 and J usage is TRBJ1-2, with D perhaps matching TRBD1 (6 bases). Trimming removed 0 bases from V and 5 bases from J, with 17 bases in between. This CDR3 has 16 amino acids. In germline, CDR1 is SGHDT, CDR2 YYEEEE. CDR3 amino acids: CASSLVAGGAGYGYTF. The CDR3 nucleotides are TGTGCCAGCAGCTTGGTGGCGGGGGGCGCCGGGTATGGCTACACCTTC.

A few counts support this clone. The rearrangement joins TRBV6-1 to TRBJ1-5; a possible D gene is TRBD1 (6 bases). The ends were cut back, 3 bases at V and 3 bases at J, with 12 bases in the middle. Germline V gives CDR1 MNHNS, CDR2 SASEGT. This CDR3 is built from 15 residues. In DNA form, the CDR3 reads TGTGCCAGCAGTGAGACGGACAGAGCCAATCAGCCCCAGCATTTT. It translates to CASSETDRANQPQHF.

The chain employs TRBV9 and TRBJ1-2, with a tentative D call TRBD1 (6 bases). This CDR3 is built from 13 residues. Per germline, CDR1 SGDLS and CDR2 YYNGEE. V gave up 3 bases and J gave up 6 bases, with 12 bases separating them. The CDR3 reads CASSDTGSHGYTF. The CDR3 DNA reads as TGTGCCAGCAGCGACACAGGGTCCCATGGCTACACCTTC.